The TCR beta chain described here comes from a study of T cell responses to AZD1222 COVID-19 vaccine. Points from the study as a whole: A reported finding is that nearly half of spike-specific TCRs target unmutated variant regions. Vaccine-related CD4 TCRs covered spike, predominating at 160-218 and 743-854. The donors showed a predominance of white British ancestry and of females, with possible underestimation of clonal diversity.

Unmatched junction bases numbered 7, after V lost 0 bases and J lost 9 bases. This CDR3 has 16 residues. The germline gives CDR1 SGHTA, CDR2 FQGNSA. As to this clone: Its target is not known.

Only in-frame clones appear in the TCRdb table, and some are missing; sequencing was by immunoSEQ multiplex PCR. The sample includes about 84,000 clones, roughly 89% seen only once; the top ten take roughly 11%. The input for sequencing was peripheral blood, taken 28 days after the second AZD1222 dose. The sequence was obtained from an adult who received the AZD1222 COVID-19 vaccine. The chain uses TRBV7-2 and TRBJ2-1, with TRBD1 identical over 11 bases. The DNA for the CDR3 is TGTGCCAGCAGCTTAGCGGGGCGGACAGGGGGCTTTGAGCAGTTCTTC. Amino acids: CASSLAGRTGGFEQFF.